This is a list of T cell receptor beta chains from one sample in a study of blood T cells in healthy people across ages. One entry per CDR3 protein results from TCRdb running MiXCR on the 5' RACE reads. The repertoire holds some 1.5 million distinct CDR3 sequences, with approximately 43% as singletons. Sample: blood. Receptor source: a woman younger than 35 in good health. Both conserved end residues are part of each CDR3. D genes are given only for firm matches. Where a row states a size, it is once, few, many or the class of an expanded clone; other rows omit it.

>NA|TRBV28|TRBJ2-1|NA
CASWRTPRTNEQFF
TGTGCCAGCTGGAGGACCCCCAGAACCAATGAGCAGTTCTTC
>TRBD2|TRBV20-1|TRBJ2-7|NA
CSAFKPGLQSEQYF
TGCAGTGCTTTTAAACCGGGACTACAATCCGAGCAGTACTTC
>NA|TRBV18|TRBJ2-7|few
CASSPIISYNEQYF
TGTGCCAGCTCGCCTATAATCTCCTACAATGAGCAGTACTTC
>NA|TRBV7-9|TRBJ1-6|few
CACSGPFNSPLHF
TGTGCCTGCTCAGGACCGTTCAATTCACCCCTCCACTTT
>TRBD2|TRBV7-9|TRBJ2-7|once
CASSPRTIVGGNEQYF
TGTGCCAGCAGCCCCCGGACCATAGTGGGAGGGAATGAGCAGTACTTC
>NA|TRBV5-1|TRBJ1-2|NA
CASSLDGGLNYGYTF
TGCGCCAGCAGCTTGGATGGAGGGCTAAACTATGGCTACACCTTC
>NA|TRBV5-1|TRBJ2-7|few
CASSFFSGTAAYEQYF
TGCGCCAGCAGCTTTTTCTCCGGGACGGCCGCCTACGAGCAGTACTTC
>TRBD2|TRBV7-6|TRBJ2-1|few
CASSPQTSVGFNEQFF
TGTGCCAGCAGCCCACAGACTAGCGTGGGGTTTAATGAGCAGTTCTTC
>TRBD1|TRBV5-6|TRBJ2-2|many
CASSSTGIAFGELFF
TGTGCCAGCAGCTCGACAGGGATTGCGTTCGGGGAGCTGTTTTTT
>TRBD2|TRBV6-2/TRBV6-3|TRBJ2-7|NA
CASSPRSGTSGRDYEQYF
TGTGCCAGCAGTCCCCGATCCGGGACTAGCGGGAGAGATTACGAGCAGTACTTC
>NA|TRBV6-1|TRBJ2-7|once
CASSGSGDPYEQYF
TGTGCCAGCAGTGGCTCAGGGGACCCCTACGAGCAGTACTTC
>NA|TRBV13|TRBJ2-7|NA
CASSPGTYSSYEQYF
TGTGCCAGCAGCCCGGGGACCTACAGCTCCTACGAGCAGTACTTC
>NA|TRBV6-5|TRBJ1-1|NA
CASSYSTVGRQAFF
TGTGCCAGCAGTTACTCGACGGTAGGCCGACAGGCTTTCTTT
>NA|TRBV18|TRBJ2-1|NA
CASSPRAIEQFF
TGTGCCAGCTCACCACGAGCGATTGAGCAGTTCTTC
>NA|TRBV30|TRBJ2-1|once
CAWSVLRNNEQFF
TGTGCCTGGAGTGTCCTCCGTAACAATGAGCAGTTCTTC
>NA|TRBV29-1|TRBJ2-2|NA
CSGMGPNTGELFF
TGCAGCGGGATGGGACCGAACACCGGGGAGCTGTTTTTT